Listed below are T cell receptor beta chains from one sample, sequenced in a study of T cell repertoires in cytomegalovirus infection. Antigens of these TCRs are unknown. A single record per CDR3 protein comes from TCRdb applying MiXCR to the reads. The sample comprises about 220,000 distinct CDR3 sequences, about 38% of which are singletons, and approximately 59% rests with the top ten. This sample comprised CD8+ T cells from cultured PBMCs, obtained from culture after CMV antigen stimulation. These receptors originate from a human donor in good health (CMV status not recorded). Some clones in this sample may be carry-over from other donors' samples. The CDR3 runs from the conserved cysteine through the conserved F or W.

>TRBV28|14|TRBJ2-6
CASSRRTGANVLTF
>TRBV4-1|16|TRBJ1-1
CASSQDHHVGYTEAFF
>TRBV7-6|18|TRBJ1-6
CASSLRGRDRNYNSPLHF
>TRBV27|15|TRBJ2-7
CASSPTGAGHNEQYF
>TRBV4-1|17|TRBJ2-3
CASSPTGGLAEGDTQYF
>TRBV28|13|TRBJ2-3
CASSGQGEDTQYF
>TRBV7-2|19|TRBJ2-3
CASSSQSWRYAPATDTQYF
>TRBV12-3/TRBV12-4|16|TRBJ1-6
CASSLVQTAYNSPLHF
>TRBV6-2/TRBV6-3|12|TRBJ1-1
CATSRRVTEAFF
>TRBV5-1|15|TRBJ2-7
CASSSTSGRAYEQYF
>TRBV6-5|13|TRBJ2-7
CASQQRGNYEQYF
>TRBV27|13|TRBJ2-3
CASSLSILETQYF
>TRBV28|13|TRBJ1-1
CASKEDGNTEAFF
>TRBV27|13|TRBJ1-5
CASSLRSNQPQHF
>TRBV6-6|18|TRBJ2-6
CASSYGGTVSSGANVLTF
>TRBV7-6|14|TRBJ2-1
CASSLGTSIYEQFF
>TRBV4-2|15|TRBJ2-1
CASSPLTVTYNEQFF
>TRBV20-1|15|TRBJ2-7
CSARDPSGSSYEQYF
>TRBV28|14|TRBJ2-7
CASSLLAGGSEQYF
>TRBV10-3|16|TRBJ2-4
CAISDIQGNDKNIQYF
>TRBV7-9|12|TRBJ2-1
CASSFIAAEQFF
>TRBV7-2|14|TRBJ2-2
CASSLGGLTGELFF
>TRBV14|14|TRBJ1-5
CASSQGYAGQPQHF
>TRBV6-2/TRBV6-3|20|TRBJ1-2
CASSYSKLWTTQGTNYGYTF
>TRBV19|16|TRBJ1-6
CASSSSRTERESPLHF
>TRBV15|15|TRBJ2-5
CATSGTSGGPQTQYF
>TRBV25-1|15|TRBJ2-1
CASSGPGSGQDEQFF
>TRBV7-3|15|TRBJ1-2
CASSTTGDSLGGYTF
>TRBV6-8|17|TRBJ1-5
CASSSPSRDGSNQPQHF
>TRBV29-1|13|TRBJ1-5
CSVEQGMNQPQHF
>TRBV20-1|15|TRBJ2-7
CSARDWPQGGREQYF
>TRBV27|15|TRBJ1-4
CASSFEFATNEKLFF
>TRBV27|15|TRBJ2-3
CASSLLSGLRDTQYF
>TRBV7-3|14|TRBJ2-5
CASRTSGREETQYF
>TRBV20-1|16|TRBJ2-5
CSALTGGASGEETQYF
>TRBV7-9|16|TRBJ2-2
CASSLDPSGSSGELFF
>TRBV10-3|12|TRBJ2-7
CATGTITYEQYF
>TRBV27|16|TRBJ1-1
CASSPNRGRFHHEAFF
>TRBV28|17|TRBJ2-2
CASSLWAGVKRAGELFF
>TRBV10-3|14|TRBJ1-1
CAISETGGIREAFF
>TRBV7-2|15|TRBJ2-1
CASSPLGHAYNEQFF
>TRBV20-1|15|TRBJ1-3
CSARGGWDSGNTIYF
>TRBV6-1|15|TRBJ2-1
CASSSRSMDFNEQFF
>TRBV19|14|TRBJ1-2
CASSTDIYGYGYTF
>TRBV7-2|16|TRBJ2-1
CASSPGLAGAYNEQFF
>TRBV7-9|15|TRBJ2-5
CASSRTSGSAETQYF
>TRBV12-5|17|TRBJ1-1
CASGLWGQGAGNTEAFF
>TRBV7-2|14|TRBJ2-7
CASSSRDSHYEQYF
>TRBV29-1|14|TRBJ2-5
CSVGRGQRQETQYF